The 26 T cell receptor beta chains reported below all come from one sample, sequenced in a study of blood T cell repertoires in COVID-19 (TCRdb year 2020). Library preparation was by the immunoSEQ multiplex PCR assay. TCRdb re-hosts the immuneACCESS table, in-frame sequences only. Its copies lack some clones; in the studies checked, an unresolved V gene accounts for under half of them, and the cause for the rest is not known. Across this sample there are about 220,000 clones, with around 82% seen only once. The ten biggest clones cover approximately 5% of the sample. The sample taken for sequencing was PBMCs or T cells enriched from blood (not recorded which). All receptors come from a woman aged 45-65 years who had been exposed to COVID-19.

The chain is built from TRBV12-3 or TRBV12-4 and TRBJ2-7, with TRBD1 as a possible D gene (6 bases). Trimming stripped 6 bases from V and 7 bases from J, with 16 bases between. CDR3 size: 13 residues. CDR3 coding DNA: TGTGCCAGCAGACCCGGACAGACGAGAGAGCAGTACTTC. Encoded protein: CASRPGQTREQYF.

The genes are TRBV29-1 and TRBJ1-2; D perhaps matches TRBD1 (6 bases). V lost 3 bases and J 5 bases, leaving 16 bases between the germline ends. Germline CDR1 SQVTM, CDR2 ANQGSEA. The CDR3 runs to 14 residues. CDR3: CSVDAGAAGYGYTF. DNA for the CDR3: TGCAGCGTTGATGCGGGGGCTGCGGGGTATGGCTACACCTTC.

This clone has just a few counts. This chain joins TRBV30 and TRBJ1-1, with D uncertain. With 0 bases removed from V and 2 bases from J, the gap between germline ends came to 13 bases. The CDR3 is 15 residues long. From germline, CDR1 is GTSNPN and CDR2 SVGIG (reference sequence). CDR3 protein: CAWSVNARGNTEAFF. DNA of the CDR3: TGTGCCTGGAGTGTAAATGCCCGGGGTAACACTGAAGCTTTCTTT.

The chain recombines TRBV20-1 with TRBJ1-1; the D is unclear. The V gene's germline CDR1 is DFQATT and CDR2 SNEGSKA (reference sequence). Trimming left V 3 bases short and J 4 bases short, with 9 bases between. The CDR3 extends over 12 amino acids. The CDR3 region is CSASLGSTEAFF. CDR3 coding DNA: TGCAGTGCTAGTCTGGGCAGCACTGAAGCTTTCTTT.

This clone was picked up one time. This chain uses TRBV5-6 with TRBJ1-1; TRBD1 is a possible D gene (6 bases). The CDR3 extends over 14 amino acids. Trimming took 4 bases from V and 5 from J, leaving 15 bases between them. The germline CDR1 and CDR2 sequences are SGHDT and YYEEEE. As DNA, the CDR3 is TGTGCCAGCAGCCGGGGGGGGCCGGGTACTGAAGCTTTCTTT. It translates to CASSRGGPGTEAFF.

The CDR3 bases are TGTGCCAGTAGTCCGCGACAGCCGCATTTTTTCCCTGAAGCTTTCTTT. Translation: CASSPRQPHFFPEAFF. The rearrangement uses TRBV19 and TRBJ1-1; weak D call: TRBD1 (5 bases). Germline-derived CDR1 and CDR2 are LNHDA and SQIVND (reference sequence). V was pared by 5 bases and J by 6 bases, with 22 bases between. CDR3 length: 16 amino acids.

CDR3 bases: TGTGCCAGTAGTGACAGGGGCACTGAAGCTTTCTTT. Protein: CASSDRGTEAFF. The genes are TRBV19 and TRBJ1-1, with 8 bases aligning to TRBD1. The trim removed 5 bases at V and 4 bases at J, leaving 0 bases unmatched. Germline assignment: CDR1 LNHDA and CDR2 SQIVND (reference sequence). The CDR3 sequence is 12 residues long.

The V call is TRBV7-2, the J call TRBJ1-2; 8 nucleotides match TRBD1. Germline lookup yields CDR1 SGHTA and CDR2 FQGNSA. V shed 0 bases, J shed 4 bases, and the junction held 7 bases outside the gene matches. This CDR3 is 16 amino acids long. The CDR3 DNA sequence: TGTGCCAGCAGCTTAGCGGGAGGGGACAGGCCCTATGGCTACACCTTC. Protein sequence: CASSLAGGDRPYGYTF.

J is TRBJ1-2 and V is TRBV10-3; D is unresolved. The CDR3 is 15 amino acids. CDR1 is ENHRY and CDR2 is SYGVKD in the germline V gene. Between the trimmed V and J ends, which lost 4 bases and 4 bases, there was a span of 16 bases. The CDR3 coding sequence is TGTGCCATCAGTGCGGGGAGTGGAACCGGCTATGGCTACACCTTC. It translates to CAISAGSGTGYGYTF.

V is TRBV11-2 and J is TRBJ2-5; 8 positions agree with TRBD2. The CDR3 spans 16 residues. The V gene's germline CDR1 is SGHAT and CDR2 FQNNGV. V shed 0 bases and J 4 bases; nucleotides not matched to a gene: 7. The CDR3 protein is CASSLDLGGAGETQYF. CDR3 bases: TGTGCCAGCAGCTTAGATCTCGGGGGGGCCGGAGAGACCCAGTACTTC.

This chain uses TRBV5-6 with TRBJ2-7; TRBD2 agrees at 7 bases. Germline CDR1 and CDR2: SGHDT and YYEEEE. The CDR3 spans 14 residues. V lost 0 bases, J lost 2 bases, and 2 bases stayed unmatched. The CDR3 here is CASSLVGLAYEQYF. The CDR3 DNA reads as TGTGCCAGCAGCTTGGTCGGACTAGCCTACGAGCAGTACTTC.

The chain is built from TRBV11-3 and TRBJ2-1; weak D call: TRBD2 (6 bases). Looked up from germline, CDR1 is SGHNT and CDR2 is YENEEA. V lost 5 bases and J 5 bases, leaving 10 bases between the germline ends. The CDR3 loop spans 13 amino acids. CDR3 amino acids: CASSLSGHNEQFF. The CDR3 DNA reads as TGTGCCAGCAGCCTTAGCGGTCACAATGAGCAGTTCTTC.

The chain joins TRBV6-5 to TRBJ1-5; D is ambiguous. In germline, CDR1 is MNHEY, CDR2 SVGAGI. This CDR3 comprises 15 residues. The V and J ends lost 0 bases and 1 base respectively, with 7 bases between them. The CDR3 protein is CASSYSRNSNQPQHF. The CDR3 DNA reads as TGTGCCAGCAGTTACTCGAGGAACAGCAATCAGCCCCAGCATTTT.

The sample holds one count of this clone. This chain links TRBV13 with TRBJ1-3; no definite D call. V was cut by 5 bases and J by 4 bases, with 6 bases left in between. The length of the CDR3 is 12 residues. Per germline, CDR1 PRHDT and CDR2 FYEKMQ (reference sequence). The CDR3 here is CASSPRGNTIYF. CDR3 nucleotides: TGTGCCAGCAGCCCGAGGGGAAACACCATATATTTT.

V usage is TRBV14 and J usage is TRBJ1-6; tentatively, D is TRBD1 (6 bases). The CDR3 loop spans 15 amino acids. Germline lookup yields CDR1 SGHDN and CDR2 FVKESK. The germline V and J ends were trimmed by 1 base and 5 bases, with 9 bases remaining between them. The DNA for the CDR3 is TGTGCCAGCAGCCAAGCAAGGGGGAATAATTCACCCCTCCACTTT. Amino acid sequence: CASSQARGNNSPLHF. The full variable domain, completed using reference TRBV14 and TRBJ1-6, is EAGVTQFPSHSVIEKGQTVTLRCDPISGHDNLYWYRRVMGKEIKFLLHFVKESKQDESGMPNNRFLAERTGGTYSTLKVQPAELEDSGVYFCASSQARGNNSPLHFGNGTRLTVT.

The chain is built from TRBV14 and TRBJ1-1, with D unresolved. The CDR3 has 14 residues. From germline, CDR1 is SGHDN and CDR2 FVKESK. V was clipped by 4 bases and J by 1 base, with 10 bases between them. CDR3 amino acids: CASSPLRGNTEAFF. In DNA form, the CDR3 reads TGTGCCAGCAGCCCCTTACGAGGGAACACTGAAGCTTTCTTT.

The V call is TRBV6-2 or TRBV6-3, the J call TRBJ2-5; 7 bases are shared with TRBD2. Germline V gives CDR1 MNHEY, CDR2 SVGEGT. V gave up 5 bases and J gave up 5 bases; unmatched junction bases: 11. The length of the CDR3 is 15 residues. The CDR3 sequence: CASSALRDYGETQYF. DNA of the CDR3: TGTGCCAGCAGTGCGCTCCGGGACTACGGCGAGACCCAGTACTTC.

The gene calls are TRBV19 and TRBJ2-5; 14 bases are a match to TRBD2. This CDR3 spans 17 amino acids. V trimming: 3 bases; J trimming: 2 bases; junction bases outside the gene matches: 5. Germline V gives CDR1 LNHDA, CDR2 SQIVND (reference sequence). CDR3 sequence: CASSMGTSGGVQETQYF. The CDR3 nucleotides are TGTGCCAGTAGTATGGGGACTAGCGGGGGTGTTCAAGAGACCCAGTACTTC.

Worth noting for this clone: Other DNA variants within this sample encode the same CDR3. This chain uses TRBV29-1 with TRBJ1-1, with a possible D match to TRBD1 (5 bases). CDR1 and CDR2 from the germline V gene are SQVTM and ANQGSEA. The CDR3 spans 12 residues. With 3 bases removed from V and 5 bases from J, the gap between germline ends came to 10 bases. The CDR3 loop reads CSVDQGGTEAFF. The CDR3 bases are TGCAGCGTTGACCAGGGAGGGACTGAAGCTTTCTTT.

This clone was counted a single time. This chain connects TRBV14 to TRBJ2-1; 12 bases agree with TRBD2. CDR1 is SGHDN and CDR2 is FVKESK in the germline V gene. Unmatched junction bases numbered 13, after V lost 0 bases and J lost 10 bases. The CDR3 spans 18 residues. The CDR3 loop is CASSQDYGLAGIEKEQFF. As DNA, the CDR3 is TGTGCCAGCAGCCAAGATTATGGACTAGCGGGGATAGAGAAGGAGCAGTTCTTC.

This chain uses TRBV28 with TRBJ1-1; D remains unclear. Germline loops: CDR1 MDHEN, CDR2 SYDVKM. The V and J ends lost 6 bases and 10 bases respectively, with 18 bases between them. The CDR3 contains 13 residues. The CDR3 spells CASSPPTGLSAFF. Written as DNA, the CDR3 is TGTGCCAGCAGCCCACCCACGGGATTATCAGCTTTCTTT.

This clone has a handful of counts. The chain combines TRBV12-5 with TRBJ1-2, with a possible D match to TRBD1 (6 bases). There are 13 residues in the CDR3. V was trimmed by 7 bases and J by 7 bases, leaving 16 bases between them. CDR1 LGHNT and CDR2 FRNRAP come from the germline V gene. The chain's CDR3 is CASVLNREGGYTF. DNA of the CDR3: TGTGCTAGTGTCTTGAACAGGGAAGGTGGCTACACCTTC.

This clone was observed a handful of times. The chain uses TRBV3-1 (or the pseudogene TRBV3-2) and TRBJ1-2; 8 nucleotides agree with TRBD1. Germline V CDR1 and CDR2: LGHDT, YNNKEL (reference sequence). The CDR3 has 15 residues. After removal of 1 base from V and 4 bases from J, the junction contained 5 bases not matched to a gene. The CDR3 loop is CASSQAGQGVYGYTF. The CDR3 DNA follows: TGTGCCAGCAGCCAAGCCGGACAGGGCGTCTATGGCTACACCTTC.

V gene TRBV7-2 combines with J gene TRBJ1-3, with 7 bases lining up with TRBD1. The CDR3 consists of 15 residues. J gave up 3 bases and V 5 bases, and 7 bases lay outside the gene matches. The germline CDR1 and CDR2 sequences are SGHTA and FQGNSA. In nucleotides, the CDR3 is TGTGCCAGCAGCACCCGACAGGGCAGTGGAAACACCATATATTTT. As protein: CASSTRQGSGNTIYF.

The chain is built from TRBV10-3 and TRBJ1-2; TRBD1 agrees at 10 bases. This CDR3 contains 13 residues. The V and J ends lost 11 bases and 7 bases, in that order; junction bases with no gene match: 10. CDR1 ENHRY and CDR2 SYGVKD come from the germline V gene. In DNA, the CDR3 is TGTGCCGCGGGACAGGGGATACTGGGTGGCTACACCTTC. Its protein product is CAAGQGILGGYTF.

This clone was seen only once. The chain employs TRBV11-2 and TRBJ2-7; D gene unclear. Germline V lookup: CDR1 SGHAT, CDR2 FQNNGV. Trimming removed 1 base at V and 3 bases at J, with 7 bases between. CDR3 length: 13 amino acids. The CDR3 reads CASSLARGYEQYF. Written as DNA, the CDR3 is TGTGCCAGCAGCTTAGCTCGCGGCTACGAGCAGTACTTC.